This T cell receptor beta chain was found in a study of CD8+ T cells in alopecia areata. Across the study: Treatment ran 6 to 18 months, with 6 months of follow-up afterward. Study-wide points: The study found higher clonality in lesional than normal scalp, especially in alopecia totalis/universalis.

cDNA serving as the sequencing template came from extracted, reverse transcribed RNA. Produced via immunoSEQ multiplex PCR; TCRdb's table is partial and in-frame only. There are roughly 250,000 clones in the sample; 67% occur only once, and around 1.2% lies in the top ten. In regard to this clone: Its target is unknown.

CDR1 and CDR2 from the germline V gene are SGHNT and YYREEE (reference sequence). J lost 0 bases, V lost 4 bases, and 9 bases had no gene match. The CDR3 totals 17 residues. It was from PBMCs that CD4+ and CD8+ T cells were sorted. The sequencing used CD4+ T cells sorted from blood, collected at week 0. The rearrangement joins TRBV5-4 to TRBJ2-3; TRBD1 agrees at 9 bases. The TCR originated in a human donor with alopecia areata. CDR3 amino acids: CASSHPRTGASTDTQYF. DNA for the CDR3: TGTGCCAGCAGCCACCCACGGACAGGGGCGAGCACAGATACGCAGTATTTT.